Presented here are 9 T cell receptor beta chains from one specimen sequenced in a study of CD8+ T cells in alopecia areata. Investigators isolated RNA and reverse transcribed it into cDNA to act as the sequencing template. Method: immunoSEQ multiplex PCR; TCRdb's copy keeps in-frame clones and lacks some. The sample lists around 150,000 clones; around 57% were seen once. Source material: CD4+ T cells sorted from blood. Receptors were obtained from a human donor in good health.

The chain carries TRBV19 and TRBJ2-5; D may be TRBD2 (6 bases). This CDR3 has 15 amino acids. Germline CDR1 LNHDA, CDR2 SQIVND (reference sequence). Trimming removed 8 bases at V and 8 bases at J, with 24 bases between. The DNA for the CDR3 is TGTGCCAGTGCCTTGTTGGGGACTGGTGGAGGAACCCAGTACTTC. Encoded protein: CASALLGTGGGTQYF.

This clone was picked up one time. J is TRBJ1-4 and V is TRBV29-1, with TRBD1 matching 7 bases. The V segment lost 6 bases and the J segment 8 bases; nucleotides outside the gene matches: 9. Germline CDR1 SQVTM, CDR2 ANQGSEA. This CDR3 region has 13 residues. The CDR3: CSVDEGAREKLFF. CDR3 nucleotide sequence: TGCAGCGTGGATGAGGGGGCGCGGGAAAAACTGTTTTTT.

This clone has only a few counts. This chain links TRBV28 with TRBJ1-2; D not resolved. Germline CDR1 reads MDHEN; CDR2 reads SYDVKM. CDR3 length equals 14 residues. Trimming took 3 bases from V and 3 from J, leaving 11 bases between them. CDR3 nucleotides: TGTGCCAGCAGTTTCGGTACCGCGTACTATGGCTACACCTTC. It encodes CASSFGTAYYGYTF.

This clone was seen a few times. The J gene is TRBJ2-5, the V gene TRBV30, with 9 bases identical to TRBD2. Germline-derived CDR1 and CDR2 are GTSNPN and SVGIG (reference sequence). This CDR3 has 15 amino acids. The J segment lost 2 bases and the V segment lost 2 bases, leaving 6 bases of the junction unmatched. The CDR3 DNA sequence: TGTGCCTGGAGTCGGGGCGGGAGGGGGCAAGAGACCCAGTACTTC. This encodes CAWSRGGRGQETQYF. Filled out from reference TRBV30 and TRBJ2-5, the complete variable domain reads SQTIHQWPATLVQPVGSPLSLECTVEGTSNPNLYWYRQAAGRGLQLLFYSVGIGQISSEVPQNLSASRPQDRQFILSSKKLLLSDSGFYLCAWSRGGRGQETQYFGPGTRLLVL.

J is TRBJ1-2 and V is TRBV5-6; D unclear. CDR3 length: 15 amino acids. Trimming pared 0 bases from V and 2 bases from J, leaving 11 bases between. Germline assignment: CDR1 SGHDT and CDR2 YYEEEE. The CDR3 is CASSLAFRANYGYTF. CDR3 bases: TGTGCCAGCAGCTTGGCATTTAGGGCCAACTATGGCTACACCTTC.

The chain recombines TRBV7-2 with TRBJ2-1; 7 positions agree with TRBD2. CDR1 is SGHTA and CDR2 is FQGNSA in the germline V gene. The V segment lost 3 bases and the J segment 1 base; nucleotides outside the gene matches: 3. The CDR3 length is 15 residues. In DNA, the CDR3 is TGTGCCAGCAGCTTCCCCGGGAGGTCCTACAATGAGCAGTTCTTC. Amino acids: CASSFPGRSYNEQFF.

This chain uses TRBV29-1 with TRBJ2-4; no clear D gene. The V gene lost 6 bases and the J gene lost 0 bases, with 6 bases spanning the gap. This CDR3 is 12 amino acids long. Germline V lookup: CDR1 SQVTM, CDR2 ANQGSEA. The DNA for the CDR3 is TGCAGCGTCCTCCAAGCCAAAAACATTCAGTACTTC. It specifies CSVLQAKNIQYF. Using reference TRBV29-1 and TRBJ2-4 for the parts outside the CDR3, the full variable domain is SAVISQKPSRDICQRGTSLTIQCQVDSQVTMMFWYRQQPGQSLTLIATANQGSEATYESGFVIDKFPISRPNLTFSTLTVSNMSPEDSSIYLCSVLQAKNIQYFGAGTRLSVL.

The chain is built from TRBV30 and TRBJ2-2, with D maybe TRBD2 (5 bases). The CDR3 extends over 12 amino acids. Trimming pared 0 bases from V and 7 bases from J, leaving 6 bases between. Germline CDR1 reads GTSNPN; CDR2 reads SVGIG (reference sequence). The CDR3 DNA reads as TGTGCCTGGAGTGTACGGGACGGGGAGCTGTTTTTT. This sequence encodes CAWSVRDGELFF.

This clone turned up a few times. The chain has TRBV29-1 and TRBJ2-5; no clear D gene. Germline CDR1 is SQVTM and CDR2 is ANQGSEA. V was clipped by 2 bases and J by 1 base, with 11 bases between them. This CDR3 spans 14 amino acids. The CDR3 bases are TGCAGCGTTGAAACGGGCCGATTCCAAGAGACCCAGTACTTC. Translated, it gives CSVETGRFQETQYF.